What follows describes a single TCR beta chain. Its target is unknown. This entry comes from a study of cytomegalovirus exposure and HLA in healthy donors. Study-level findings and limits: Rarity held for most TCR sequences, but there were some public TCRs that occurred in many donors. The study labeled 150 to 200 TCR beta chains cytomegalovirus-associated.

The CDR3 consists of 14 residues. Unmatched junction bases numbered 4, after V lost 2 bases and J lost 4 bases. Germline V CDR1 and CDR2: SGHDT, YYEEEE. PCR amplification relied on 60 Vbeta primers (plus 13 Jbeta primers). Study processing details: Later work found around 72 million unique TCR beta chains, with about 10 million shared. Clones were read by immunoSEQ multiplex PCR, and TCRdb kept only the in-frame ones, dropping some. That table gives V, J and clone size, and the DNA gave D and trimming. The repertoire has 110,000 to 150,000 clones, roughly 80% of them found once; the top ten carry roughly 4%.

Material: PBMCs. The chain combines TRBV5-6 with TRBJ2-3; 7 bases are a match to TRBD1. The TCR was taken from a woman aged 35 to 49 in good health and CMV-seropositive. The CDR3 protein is CASSFGTVADTQYF. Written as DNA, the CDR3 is TGTGCCAGCAGCTTTGGGACAGTGGCAGATACGCAGTATTTT.